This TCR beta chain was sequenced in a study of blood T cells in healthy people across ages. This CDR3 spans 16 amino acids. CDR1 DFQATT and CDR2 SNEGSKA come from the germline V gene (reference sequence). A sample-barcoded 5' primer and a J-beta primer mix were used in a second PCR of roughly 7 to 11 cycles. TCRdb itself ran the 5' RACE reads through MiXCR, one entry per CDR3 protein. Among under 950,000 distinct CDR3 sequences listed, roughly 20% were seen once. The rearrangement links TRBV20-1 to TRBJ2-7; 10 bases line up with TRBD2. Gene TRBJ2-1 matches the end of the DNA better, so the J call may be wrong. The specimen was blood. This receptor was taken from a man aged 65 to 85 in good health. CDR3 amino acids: CSARRMGLARNNEQFF. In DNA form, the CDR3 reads TGCAGTGCTAGACGCATGGGACTAGCGCGAAACAATGAGCAGTTCTTC.